Listed here are 8 T cell receptor beta chains from one sample, sequenced in a study of CD4 and CD8 cells across lung adenocarcinoma regions. TCRdb called the PCR reads again in MiXCR, with one record for every CDR3 protein. This repertoire shows fewer than 25,000 distinct CDR3 sequences, roughly 50% found once; its top ten account for 27%. The sample consisted of CD8+ T cells from the center of a lung tumor. The source is a female donor with lung adenocarcinoma. The CD4 and CD8 labels of this study may be unreliable.

This chain connects TRBV9 to TRBJ2-5; no reliable D call. V was cut by 3 bases and J by 5 bases, with 11 bases left in between. The CDR3 totals 13 residues. Germline V CDR1 and CDR2: SGDLS, YYNGEE. The CDR3 spells CASSGAEPETQYF. The CDR3 DNA sequence: TGTGCCAGCAGCGGGGCGGAACCGGAGACCCAGTACTTC.

This clonotype turned up a few times. The chain is built from TRBV6-5 and TRBJ2-7; D gene ambiguous. Trimming stripped 4 bases from V and 0 bases from J, with 16 bases between. The CDR3 covers 16 residues. CDR1 is MNHEY and CDR2 is SVGAGI in the germline V gene. As DNA, the CDR3 is TGTGCCAGCAGTTCTACCGCTCTTTCTAGCTCCTACGAGCAGTACTTC. This sequence encodes CASSSTALSSSYEQYF.

This clonotype was recorded many times. The gene calls are TRBV7-2 and TRBJ2-1, with no clear D. This CDR3 is 12 amino acids long. Trimming pared 3 bases from V and 5 bases from J, leaving 5 bases between. Germline V CDR1 and CDR2: SGHTA, FQGNSA. CDR3 loop: CASSFFDNEQFF. In nucleotides, the CDR3 is TGTGCCAGCAGCTTTTTTGACAATGAGCAGTTCTTC. The full variable domain, completed using reference TRBV7-2 and TRBJ2-1, is GAGVSQSPSNKVTEKGKDVELRCDPISGHTALYWYRQSLGQGLEFLIYFQGNSAPDKSGLPSDRFSAERTGGSVSTLTIQRTQQEDSAVYLCASSFFDNEQFFGPGTRLTVL.

This chain links TRBV27 with TRBJ2-5; D assignment may be TRBD1 or TRBD2 (5 bases each). The germline V and J ends were trimmed by 3 bases and 11 bases, with 22 bases remaining between them. The germline CDR1 and CDR2 sequences are MNHEY and SMNVEV (reference sequence). The CDR3 extends over 15 amino acids. CDR3 loop: CASSLGQGAGNTQYF. Here the CDR3 DNA reads TGTGCCAGCAGTTTGGGGCAGGGAGCCGGAAACACGCAGTACTTC.

The chain carries TRBV12-3 or TRBV12-4 and TRBJ2-2; D is unresolved. CDR3 length equals 14 residues. The V gene lost 6 bases and the J gene lost 6 bases, with 14 bases spanning the gap. The CDR3 loop reads CASSSGVSAGELFF. In DNA, the CDR3 is TGTGCCAGCAGCTCAGGAGTTTCGGCCGGGGAGCTGTTTTTT.

This clonotype occurred many times. This chain connects TRBV10-3 to TRBJ1-2, with D maybe TRBD1 (5 bases). This CDR3 is 17 amino acids long. With 3 bases removed from V and 4 bases from J, the gap between germline ends came to 21 bases. CDR1 and CDR2 from the germline V gene are ENHRY and SYGVKD. The CDR3 loop reads CAISDSPGRGTGYGYTF. CDR3 bases: TGTGCCATCAGTGATAGCCCTGGACGGGGGACGGGCTATGGCTACACCTTC.

The chain joins TRBV6-1 to TRBJ1-1, with D possibly matching TRBD1 (5 bases). Germline V gene sequence: CDR1 MNHNS, CDR2 SASEGT. The CDR3 has 13 amino acids. V was cut by 6 bases and J by 5 bases, with 13 bases left in between. CDR3: CASRATRETEAFF. The CDR3 DNA reads TGTGCCAGCAGAGCGACCAGGGAGACTGAAGCTTTCTTT.

The genes are TRBV27 and TRBJ2-4, with TRBD1 matching 10 bases. CDR3 length: 13 residues. The V segment lost 8 bases and the J segment 13 bases; nucleotides outside the gene matches: 11. CDR1 and CDR2 (germline): MNHEY, SMNVEV (reference sequence). The CDR3, as DNA: TGTGCCAGCGGGGGACAGGGGAGGAACACCCAGTACTTC. Translated: CASGGQGRNTQYF.